The T cell receptor (beta chain) described here comes from a study of response to subunit inactivated influenza vaccine. CDR3 length equals 12 residues. Trimming pared 8 bases from V and 7 bases from J, leaving 14 bases between. CDR1 and CDR2 (germline): MGHDK, SYGVNS. TCRdb re-analysed the RT-PCR reads in MiXCR, keeping a single row per CDR3 protein. The sample includes about 170,000 distinct CDR3 sequences, roughly 12% of them seen just once. These sequences were also reported in another study, on T cells expressing NK-cell markers. From that second work: The cDNA for TCR beta came from 5'RACE template switching with UMIs. All TCR beta repertoires analysed originated from sorted CD3+CD56+NKG2C+, CD3+CD56+NKG2C- and CD3+CD56-NKG2C+ T cells. NKG2C+ dominant clonotypes from 6 or 7 donors made up roughly 1.0-7.0% of CD8+ T cells.

The sequence came from a man aged 50 or older who received an inactivated influenza vaccine. The material sequenced was CD8+ T cells sorted from PBMCs, taken approximately 12 days after vaccination. The chain is built from TRBV25-1 and TRBJ1-2, with D unresolved. In nucleotides, the CDR3 is TGTGCCAGCTCATCTGGGCAAGGTGGCTACACCTTC. Encoded protein: CASSSGQGGYTF.